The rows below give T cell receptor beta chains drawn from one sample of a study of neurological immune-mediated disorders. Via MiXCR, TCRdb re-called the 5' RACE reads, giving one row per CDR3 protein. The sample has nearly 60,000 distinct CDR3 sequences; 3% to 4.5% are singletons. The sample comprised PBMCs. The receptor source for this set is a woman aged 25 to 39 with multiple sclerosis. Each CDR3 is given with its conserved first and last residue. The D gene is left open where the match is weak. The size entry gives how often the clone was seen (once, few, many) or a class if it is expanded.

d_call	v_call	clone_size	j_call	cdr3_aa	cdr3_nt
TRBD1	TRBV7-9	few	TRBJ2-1	CASSLGGGKNEQFF	TGTGCCAGCAGCTTAGGAGGGGGCAAGAATGAGCAGTTCTTC
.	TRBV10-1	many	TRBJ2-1	CASSDQRKLFF	TGCGCCAGCAGTGACCAGCGAAAGCTGTTCTTC
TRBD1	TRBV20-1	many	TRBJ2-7	CSARDRTGDRSEQYF	TGCAGTGCTAGAGATAGGACAGGGGATCGGTCCGAGCAGTACTTC
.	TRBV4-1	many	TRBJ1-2	CASSQDAGVNYGYTF	TGCGCCAGCAGCCAAGATGCAGGGGTCAACTATGGCTACACCTTC
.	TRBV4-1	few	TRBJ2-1	CASRRGLRQFF	TGCGCCAGCAGACGGGGATTACGGCAGTTCTTC
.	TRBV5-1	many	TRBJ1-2	CASREDRPIDGYTF	TGCGCCAGCAGGGAGGATCGACCTATTGATGGCTACACCTTC
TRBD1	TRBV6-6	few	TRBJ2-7	CASRPTGKYEQYF	TGTGCCAGCAGGCCGACAGGGAAATACGAGCAGTACTTC
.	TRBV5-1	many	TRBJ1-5	CASSSGTNNQPQHF	TGCGCCAGCAGTTCCGGGACGAACAATCAGCCCCAGCATTTT
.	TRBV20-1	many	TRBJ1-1	CSARDLRRDTEAFF	TGCAGTGCTAGAGATCTAAGGAGGGACACTGAAGCTTTCTTT
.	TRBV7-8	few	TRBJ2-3	CASRQSLGRGVLDTQYF	TGTGCCAGCAGACAATCCCTGGGCAGGGGGGTTTTAGATACGCAGTATTTT
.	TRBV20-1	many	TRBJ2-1	CSARAPGAGYIEQFF	TGCAGTGCTAGAGCCCCCGGGGCGGGATACATTGAGCAGTTCTTC
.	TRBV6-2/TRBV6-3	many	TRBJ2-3	CASSYSLAPQRDTQYF	TGTGCCAGCAGTTACTCGTTAGCCCCACAGAGAGATACGCAGTATTTT
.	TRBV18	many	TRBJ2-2	CASSPRNTNTGELFF	TGTGCCAGCTCACCAAGGAACACGAACACCGGGGAGCTGTTTTTT
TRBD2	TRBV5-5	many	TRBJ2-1	CASSSQLAGTYEQFF	TGTGCCAGCAGCTCCCAATTAGCGGGGACCTATGAGCAGTTCTTC
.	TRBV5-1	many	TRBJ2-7	CASSTLDYEQYF	TGCGCCAGCAGCACGCTGGACTACGAGCAGTACTTC
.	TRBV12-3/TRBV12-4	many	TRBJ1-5	CASSQGWNNQPQHF	TGTGCCAGCAGTCAGGGTTGGAACAATCAGCCCCAGCATTTT
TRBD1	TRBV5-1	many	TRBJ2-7	CASSYGQAYEQYF	TGCGCCAGCAGCTACGGACAGGCCTACGAGCAGTACTTC
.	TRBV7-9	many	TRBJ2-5	CASSSAGQETQYF	TGTGCCAGCAGCTCCGCCGGACAAGAGACCCAGTACTTC
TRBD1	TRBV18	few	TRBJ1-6	CASSQKQGPPLNF	TGTGCCAGCTCACAGAAACAGGGGCCACCCCTCAACTTT
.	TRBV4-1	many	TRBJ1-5	CASSQDPQRWNQPQHF	TGCGCCAGCAGCCAAGATCCCCAGCGGTGGAATCAGCCCCAGCATTTT